The 18 T cell receptor beta chains given below trace back to one sample, sequenced in a study of Ad26.COV2.S vaccination and SARS-CoV-2 variants. Treatment here: roughly 20 received Ad26.COV2.S at low or high dose, single or two shots; five or six received placebo; per-sample allocation not given. Following the first vaccine or placebo injection, samples were taken on day 63. The table came from immunoSEQ multiplex PCR; TCRdb's copy has only in-frame clones and leaves some out. The sample consists of a few hundred thousand clones, around 82% of them appearing once. The sequenced sample was peripheral blood, obtained in a trial of Ad26.COV2.S vaccine versus placebo. The source of these receptors is a person between 18 and 65 years old who received the Ad26.COV2.S COVID-19 vaccine or a placebo.

The rearrangement joins TRBV9 to TRBJ1-1; possibly TRBD1 for D (6 bases). The CDR3 has 14 amino acids. V gave up 4 bases and J gave up 1 base, with 11 bases separating them. Germline V lookup: CDR1 SGDLS, CDR2 YYNGEE. CDR3 bases: TGTGCCAGCAGCATCCAAGGGGGGAACACTGAAGCTTTCTTT. Translating gives CASSIQGGNTEAFF.

The J gene is TRBJ1-6, the V gene TRBV6-5; D might be TRBD1 (5 bases). This CDR3 contains 15 residues. The germline CDR1 and CDR2 sequences are MNHEY and SVGAGI. V lost 2 bases and J lost 10, with 15 bases in between. CDR3 protein: CASSYEPGLGSPLHF. CDR3 DNA sequence: TGTGCCAGCAGTTACGAGCCAGGGCTTGGATCACCCCTCCACTTT.

This rearrangement joins TRBV3-1 (or the pseudogene TRBV3-2) to TRBJ1-5; maybe TRBD1 (6 bases). Trimming left V 1 base short and J 7 bases short, with 14 bases between. This CDR3 contains 15 residues. Germline CDR1 LGHDT, CDR2 YNNKEL (reference sequence). CDR3 DNA sequence: TGTGCCAGCAGCCAAGTTTTAGGGGGGCAGCAGCCCCAGCATTTT. Amino acid sequence: CASSQVLGGQQPQHF.

The chain uses TRBV5-1 and TRBJ1-1, with D perhaps matching TRBD1 (5 bases). Trimming took 1 base from V and 4 from J, leaving 8 bases between them. The CDR3 sequence is 13 residues long. In germline, CDR1 is SGHRS, CDR2 YFSETQ. CDR3 sequence reads: CASSLLGGTEAFF. For the CDR3, the DNA is TGCGCCAGCAGCTTGCTTGGGGGCACTGAAGCTTTCTTT.

The V call is TRBV7-9, the J call TRBJ1-5; the D gene is possibly TRBD1 (5 bases). The V and J ends lost 5 bases and 4 bases respectively, with 9 bases between them. Germline CDR1 and CDR2: SEHNR and FQNEAQ (reference sequence). The CDR3 totals 13 residues. CDR3 bases: TGTGCCAGCAGCGGGGACGGGAATCAGCCCCAGCATTTT. Amino acids: CASSGDGNQPQHF.

The gene calls are TRBV6-1 and TRBJ2-1; 10 bases match TRBD2. This CDR3 region has 15 residues. Germline V CDR1 and CDR2: MNHNS, SASEGT. V lost 0 bases and J lost 5; bases outside the gene matches: 1. Here the CDR3 reads CASSEAAGGHNEQFF. CDR3 bases: TGTGCCAGCAGTGAAGCAGCGGGGGGGCACAATGAGCAGTTCTTC.

The V gene is TRBV6-5, the J gene TRBJ2-7; D not resolved. CDR3 length: 13 amino acids. V was clipped by 5 bases and J by 3 bases, with 11 bases between them. Germline values: CDR1 MNHEY, CDR2 SVGAGI. For the CDR3, the DNA is TGTGCCAGCAGTCCCCTGGGCGACTACGAGCAGTACTTC. This sequence encodes CASSPLGDYEQYF.

The chain uses TRBV6-2 or TRBV6-3 and TRBJ2-3, with TRBD2 identical over 9 bases. Trimming took 0 bases from V and 5 from J; bases not matched to a gene: 6. In germline, CDR1 is MNHEY, CDR2 SVGEGT. The length of the CDR3 is 16 residues. CDR3 nucleotide sequence: TGTGCCAGCAGTTACTCGACCAGCGGGGGGATAGATACGCAGTATTTT. Its translation: CASSYSTSGGIDTQYF.

CDR3 sequence: CASIPKGGWYSNQPQHF. As DNA, the CDR3 is TGTGCCAGCATCCCAAAGGGAGGGTGGTATAGCAATCAGCCCCAGCATTTT. The chain combines TRBV21-1 with TRBJ1-5. TRBV21-1 is listed as a pseudogene. This CDR3 is 17 amino acids long.

This clone was found a few times. The chain is built from TRBV27 and TRBJ1-1, with 8 bases fitting TRBD1. Germline CDR1 MNHEY, CDR2 SMNVEV (reference sequence). The CDR3 is 14 amino acids. V lost 3 bases and J lost 4; bases outside the gene matches: 4. The CDR3 sequence is CASSFDGQGTEAFF. The CDR3 DNA sequence: TGTGCCAGCAGTTTTGATGGACAGGGCACTGAAGCTTTCTTT.

The chain is built from TRBV5-6 and TRBJ2-7; TRBD1 matches at 7 bases. Unmatched junction bases numbered 16, after V lost 3 bases and J lost 7 bases. Germline CDR1 and CDR2: SGHDT and YYEEEE. The CDR3 covers 16 residues. The CDR3 here is CASSSKGAGGRWEQYF. The DNA for the CDR3 is TGTGCCAGCAGCTCGAAGGGGGCAGGGGGTAGGTGGGAGCAGTACTTC.

The V gene is TRBV11-3, the J gene TRBJ1-2; D might be TRBD1 (6 bases). V dropped 3 bases and J dropped 5 bases, with 10 bases sitting between them. Germline-derived CDR1 and CDR2 are SGHNT and YENEEA. CDR3 length: 13 amino acids. The CDR3 here is CASSLEGGYGYTF. In DNA form, the CDR3 reads TGTGCCAGCAGCTTGGAGGGGGGATATGGCTACACCTTC. The whole variable domain, remainder taken from reference TRBV11-3 and TRBJ1-2, is EAGVVQSPRYKIIEKKQPVAFWCNPISGHNTLYWYLQNLGQGPELLIRYENEEAVDDSQLPKDRFSAERLKGVDSTLKIQPAELGDSAVYLCASSLEGGYGYTFGSGTRLTVV.

The rearrangement joins TRBV27 to TRBJ1-2, with D maybe TRBD1 (6 bases). The CDR3 consists of 14 residues. Deletions cut 4 bases from V and 8 bases from J, with 17 bases between. The V gene's germline CDR1 is MNHEY and CDR2 SMNVEV (reference sequence). CDR3: CASSWGRGSGGYTF. The CDR3 region has the DNA TGTGCCAGCAGTTGGGGCAGGGGTTCGGGGGGCTACACCTTC.

The rearrangement joins TRBV2 to TRBJ1-2, with D possibly being TRBD1 (5 bases). Germline V gene data show CDR1 as SNHLY and CDR2 as FYNNEI. With 6 bases removed from V and 3 bases from J, the gap between germline ends came to 14 bases. This CDR3 has 14 residues. The CDR3 coding sequence is TGTGCCAGCAGCACTCAGGGTTCTTACTATGGCTACACCTTC. It is translated as CASSTQGSYYGYTF.

The V call is TRBV19, the J call TRBJ2-1; D is possibly TRBD1 (5 bases). CDR1 LNHDA and CDR2 SQIVND come from the germline V gene (reference sequence). Trimming took off 3 bases at V and 4 bases at J, with 13 bases between the two ends. This CDR3 region has 15 residues. The CDR3 spells CASSIQGRPYNEQFF. For the CDR3, the DNA is TGTGCCAGTAGTATTCAGGGCAGACCTTACAATGAGCAGTTCTTC.

The genes are TRBV5-6 and TRBJ2-7; D remains ambiguous. Between the trimmed V and J ends, which lost 1 base and 1 base, there was a span of 12 bases. CDR3 length: 15 amino acids. CDR1 SGHDT and CDR2 YYEEEE come from the germline V gene. CDR3 nucleotide sequence: TGTGCCAGCAGCTTGTGGTTACAGAAGTCCTACGAGCAGTACTTC. Its protein is CASSLWLQKSYEQYF.

This sequence joins TRBV11-2 and TRBJ2-7; D is possibly TRBD1 (5 bases). The CDR3 has 15 amino acids. Germline CDR1 SGHAT, CDR2 FQNNGV. Trimming stripped 3 bases from V and 3 bases from J, with 15 bases between. Here the CDR3 DNA reads TGTGCCAGCAGCTTGGGAACAGGCCACCTCTACGAGCAGTACTTC. Encoded protein: CASSLGTGHLYEQYF. The variable domain in full, completed from reference TRBV11-2 and TRBJ2-7, reads EAGVAQSPRYKIIEKRQSVAFWCNPISGHATLYWYQQILGQGPKLLIQFQNNGVVDDSQLPKDRFSAERLKGVDSTLKIQPAKLEDSAVYLCASSLGTGHLYEQYFGPGTRLTVT.

This chain joins TRBV4-2 and TRBJ2-5; 13 bases align to TRBD2. Looked up from germline, CDR1 is LGHNA and CDR2 is YNFKEQ. The CDR3 spans 17 residues. V shed 1 base, J shed 5 bases, and the junction held 7 bases outside the gene matches. This CDR3 reads CASSQAPTSGGRETQYF. CDR3 DNA: TGTGCCAGCAGCCAAGCCCCGACTAGCGGGGGGCGGGAGACCCAGTACTTC.